This T cell receptor (beta chain) was identified in a study of blood T cells in healthy people across ages. Study findings and constraints: Estimates drawn from one million T cells were deemed to understate diversity. The study found TCR beta diversity correlated strongly with naive T cell percentage.

Germline V gene sequence: CDR1 DFQATT, CDR2 SNEGSKA (reference sequence). This CDR3 is built from 18 residues. J gave up 6 bases and V 3 bases, and 16 bases lay outside the gene matches. The extraction recovered at least 5.5 micrograms of total RNA per sample. Comments on this clonotype: Antigen unknown.

A sample-barcoded 5' primer and a J-beta primer mix were used in a second PCR of about 6 to 12 cycles. TCRdb reprocessed the 5' RACE reads with MiXCR, giving one entry per CDR3 protein. Of some 1.4 million distinct CDR3 sequences listed, approximately 38% were seen once; the top ten hold 7% to 9%. The receptor was derived from a woman between 18 and 30 years old in good health. Sequences were obtained from blood. The chain combines TRBV20-1 with TRBJ2-1; 11 nucleotides match TRBD2. The CDR3 bases are TGCAGTGCTAGGGATCGGTCTAGCGGGAGGCCTGGGGTCAATGAGCAGTTCTTC. Its protein product is CSARDRSSGRPGVNEQFF.